Each of the 17 T cell receptor beta chains below was sequenced from the same sample in a study of T cell changes during pregnancy in multiple sclerosis. Using immunoSEQ multiplex PCR, the repertoire was profiled, and TCRdb retains in-frame clones only, with some absent. The repertoire consists of about 85,000 clones, with 90% to 95% occurring once and the leading ten covering about 2.5%. The specimen was peripheral blood, collected in the first trimester of pregnancy. The source of these receptors is a female donor with multiple sclerosis, enrolled in a pregnancy study.

This chain uses TRBV6-1 with TRBJ1-2, with TRBD1 as a possible D gene (5 bases). V lost 7 bases, J lost 7 bases, and 13 bases lay in between. CDR1 is MNHNS and CDR2 is SASEGT in the germline V gene. This CDR3 contains 12 residues. The CDR3 reads CASTQGASGYTF. The DNA for the CDR3 is TGTGCCAGCACCCAAGGGGCATCTGGCTACACCTTC.

V is TRBV23-1 and J is TRBJ2-7; TRBD1 aligns across 7 bases. TRBV23-1 is treated as an ORF (open reading frame) with a function not yet certain. This CDR3 is 19 amino acids long. J was trimmed by 0 bases and V by 3 bases; bases with no gene match: 17. The chain's CDR3 is CASSHSVLNRDRSSYEQYF. CDR3 nucleotide sequence: TGCGCCAGCAGTCATTCCGTACTAAACCGGGACAGAAGCTCCTACGAGCAGTACTTC.

The CDR3 loop reads CASSDPPGQGRTGELFF. The CDR3 coding sequence is TGCGCCAGCAGTGATCCCCCGGGACAGGGGAGGACCGGGGAGCTGTTTTTT. The chain has TRBV5-1 and TRBJ2-2; TRBD1 agrees at 10 bases. Germline V gene sequence: CDR1 SGHRS, CDR2 YFSETQ. This CDR3 is built from 17 residues. V lost 5 bases and J lost 5; bases outside the gene matches: 12.

The chain recombines TRBV6-6 with TRBJ1-1; D not resolved. V lost 3 bases to trimming and J lost 1 base, with 9 bases between them. CDR1 is MNHNY, CDR2 SVGAGI, per germline (reference sequence). The CDR3 has 14 amino acids. CDR3 loop: CASSYGGSNTEAFF. The CDR3 region has the DNA TGTGCCAGCAGTTATGGCGGATCGAACACTGAAGCTTTCTTT.

The chain recombines TRBV19 with TRBJ2-7, with TRBD1 matching 11 bases. Trimming removed 5 bases from V and 5 bases from J; junction bases left unmatched: 2. Germline CDR1 is LNHDA and CDR2 is SQIVND (reference sequence). The CDR3 is 13 amino acids. CDR3 residues: CASSPDRGHEQYF. Here the CDR3 DNA reads TGTGCCAGTAGTCCGGACAGGGGGCACGAGCAGTACTTC.

This clone has a single count. The chain has TRBV30 and TRBJ1-6; 9 nucleotides align to TRBD1. From germline, CDR1 is GTSNPN and CDR2 SVGIG (reference sequence). The CDR3 is 13 amino acids. J gave up 5 bases and V 6 bases, and 2 bases lay outside the gene matches. CDR3 in DNA: TGTGCCTGTAGGGACAGGGATAATTCACCCCTCCACTTT. Amino acid sequence: CACRDRDNSPLHF.

CDR3 nucleotide sequence: TGTGCCAGCAGCTTCCTAGCGGGGGGGCTCGGTGAGCAGTTCTTC. Translation gives CASSFLAGGLGEQFF. This chain links TRBV5-8 with TRBJ2-1, with TRBD2 matching 12 bases. The CDR3 spans 15 residues. Losses at the gene ends were 2 bases for V and 9 bases for J; bases not matched to a gene: 6. Per the germline V gene, CDR1 is SGHTS and CDR2 is YDEGEE. The full variable domain, in which reference TRBV5-8 and TRBJ2-1 provide the parts outside the CDR3, is EAGVTQSPTHLIKTRGQQATLRCSPISGHTSVYWYQQALGLGLQFLLWYDEGEERNRGNFPPRFSGRQFPNYSSELNVNALELEDSALYLCASSFLAGGLGEQFFGPGTRLTVL.

The CDR3 region is CASSQDTWDRGNTEAFF. DNA of the CDR3: TGTGCCAGCAGCCAAGATACCTGGGACAGGGGGAACACTGAAGCTTTCTTT. The chain uses TRBV4-2 and TRBJ1-1; 10 nucleotides match TRBD1. After removal of 0 bases from V and 1 base from J, the junction contained 5 bases not matched to a gene. Germline V CDR1 and CDR2: LGHNA, YNFKEQ. The CDR3 loop spans 17 amino acids.

The chain recombines TRBV5-5 with TRBJ1-5; D is unresolved. The CDR3 spans 14 residues. The V end lost 0 bases, the J end lost 2 bases, and 6 bases lay between the germline ends. Germline values: CDR1 SGHKS, CDR2 YYEKEE (reference sequence). CDR3 residues: CASSLGGGNQPQHF. CDR3 DNA sequence: TGTGCCAGCAGCTTGGGCGGGGGCAATCAGCCCCAGCATTTT. Full variable domain (outside the CDR3, taken from reference TRBV5-5 and TRBJ1-5): DAGVTQSPTHLIKTRGQQVTLRCSPISGHKSVSWYQQVLGQGPQFIFQYYEKEERGRGNFPDRFSARQFPNYSSELNVNALLLGDSALYLCASSLGGGNQPQHFGDGTRLSIL.

The V gene is TRBV5-1, the J gene TRBJ2-7, with 8 bases lining up with TRBD1. Germline values: CDR1 SGHRS, CDR2 YFSETQ. Trimming removed 4 bases from V and 0 bases from J; junction bases left unmatched: 3. The CDR3 sequence is 14 residues long. CDR3 nucleotide sequence: TGCGCCAGCAGCCGGACAGGGAGCTCCTACGAGCAGTACTTC. The encoded protein is CASSRTGSSYEQYF.

CDR3 sequence (DNA): TGTGCCAGCAGCTTATCGGGGGTAGAGAGCACAGATACGCAGTATTTT. Its protein is CASSLSGVESTDTQYF. The chain joins TRBV7-9 to TRBJ2-3; tentatively, D is TRBD2 (6 bases). This CDR3 region has 16 residues. The V gene lost 2 bases and the J gene lost 0 bases, with 12 bases spanning the gap. Germline V gene data show CDR1 as SEHNR and CDR2 as FQNEAQ (reference sequence).

This sequence joins TRBV11-3 and TRBJ2-7; 11 nucleotides line up with TRBD2. Trimming at V came to 5 bases and at J to 3 bases, leaving 6 bases not matched to a gene. CDR3 length: 15 amino acids. Germline V gene sequence: CDR1 SGHNT, CDR2 YENEEA. CDR3 sequence: CASSTPSGGNYEQYF. Here the CDR3 DNA reads TGTGCCAGCAGCACCCCTAGCGGGGGGAACTACGAGCAGTACTTC. Together with reference TRBV11-3 and TRBJ2-7, the CDR3 gives the full variable domain: EAGVVQSPRYKIIEKKQPVAFWCNPISGHNTLYWYLQNLGQGPELLIRYENEEAVDDSQLPKDRFSAERLKGVDSTLKIQPAELGDSAVYLCASSTPSGGNYEQYFGPGTRLTVT.

The rearrangement uses TRBV30 and TRBJ2-1; no reliable D call. Germline CDR1 reads GTSNPN; CDR2 reads SVGIG (reference sequence). The CDR3 has 16 amino acids. V was pared by 4 bases and J by 0 bases, with 16 bases between. The CDR3 nucleotides are TGTGCCTGGACCACCTTTGTTCGGAGCTCCTACAATGAGCAGTTCTTC. Amino acid sequence: CAWTTFVRSSYNEQFF.

The chain combines TRBV19 with TRBJ2-1, with D possibly matching TRBD2 (5 bases). CDR1 and CDR2 (germline): LNHDA, SQIVND (reference sequence). The CDR3 totals 14 residues. V gave up 5 bases and J gave up 4 bases, with 12 bases separating them. The CDR3 DNA reads as TGTGCCAGTAGTGCGACGGGAAGGTACAATGAGCAGTTCTTC. Residues: CASSATGRYNEQFF.

This chain joins TRBV9 and TRBJ2-2; D might be TRBD2 (5 bases). In germline, CDR1 is SGDLS, CDR2 YYNGEE. This CDR3 comprises 13 residues. With 2 bases removed from V and 6 bases from J, the gap between germline ends came to 8 bases. The DNA of the CDR3 is TGTGCCAGCAGCGTTACCGGGGCCGGGGAGCTGTTTTTT. Its protein is CASSVTGAGELFF.

This chain connects TRBV19 to TRBJ2-7; possibly TRBD2 for D (5 bases). Trimming took off 6 bases at V and 0 bases at J, with 12 bases between the two ends. The CDR3 runs to 14 residues. Germline CDR1 is LNHDA and CDR2 is SQIVND (reference sequence). CDR3 loop: CASSIGVPSYEQYF. The CDR3, as DNA: TGTGCCAGTAGCATCGGGGTACCCTCCTACGAGCAGTACTTC.

This chain uses TRBV11-3 with TRBJ2-7; a weak D match, TRBD2 (6 bases). The V gene lost 0 bases and the J gene lost 0 bases, with 15 bases spanning the gap. The germline V gene encodes CDR1 SGHNT and CDR2 YENEEA. The CDR3 sequence is 17 residues long. The CDR3 region has the DNA TGTGCCAGCAGCTTAGACTCCCCAAATAGCGGCTCCTACGAGCAGTACTTC. Protein sequence: CASSLDSPNSGSYEQYF.